This T cell receptor beta chain emerged from a study of blood T cell repertoires in COVID-19. Study context: Sites in the United States, Italy and Spain provided acute and convalescent COVID-19 samples.

The CDR3 spans 16 residues. The V and J ends lost 7 bases and 4 bases, in that order; junction bases with no gene match: 12. Germline CDR1 and CDR2: LNHDA and SQIVND (reference sequence). Only in-frame clones appear in the TCRdb table, and some are missing; sequencing was by immunoSEQ multiplex PCR. The table records just over 650,000 clones, 75% to 90% of them present only once. The sequence came from a woman aged 18-29 years with acute or convalescent COVID-19. J is TRBJ1-5 and V is TRBV19, with 8 bases that match TRBD1. The sequenced sample consisted of peripheral blood. The CDR3 nucleotides are TGTGCCAGTAATCTCCTCGGGGACAGGAAAAATCAGCCCCAGCATTTT. Protein: CASNLLGDRKNQPQHF. The full variable domain, in which reference TRBV19 and TRBJ1-5 provide the parts outside the CDR3, is DGGITQSPKYLFRKEGQNVTLSCEQNLNHDAMYWYRQDPGQGLRLIYYSQIVNDFQKGDIAEGYSVSREKKESFPLTVTSAQKNPTAFYLCASNLLGDRKNQPQHFGDGTRLSIL.